These 26 T cell receptor beta chains originate from one sample sequenced in a study of CD8+ T cells in alopecia areata. It was cDNA, reverse transcribed from extracted RNA, that served as the sequencing template. This table comes from immunoSEQ multiplex PCR, and its TCRdb copy is limited to in-frame clones, with some not included. Altogether a few thousand clones are present, 70% to 80% being singletons, with the ten largest covering over 5%. The treatment denotes: oral pan-JAK inhibitor, 5-10 mg twice daily. Researchers took lesional scalp punch biopsies and peripheral blood from people who were alopecia areata patients. The specimen comprised skin, sampled at week 24, from a patient treated with tofacitinib. These receptors originate from a human donor with alopecia areata.

V and J are TRBV6-4 and TRBJ2-1, with 9 nucleotides matching TRBD1. With 3 bases clipped from V and 3 bases from J, the junction kept 6 bases outside the gene matches. The CDR3 runs to 16 residues. CDR1 and CDR2 from the germline V gene are MRHNA and SNTAGT. As DNA, the CDR3 is TGTGCCAGCAGTGAGAAGGAGGGACAGGGCTACAATGAGCAGTTCTTC. Translated: CASSEKEGQGYNEQFF.

The sample holds one count of this clone. The V gene is TRBV2, the J gene TRBJ1-5; 8 positions match TRBD1. Trimming at V came to 0 bases and at J to 0 bases, leaving 7 bases not matched to a gene. CDR1 and CDR2 from the germline V gene are SNHLY and FYNNEI. CDR3 length equals 18 residues. The CDR3 spells CASSEALGTGYSNQPQHF. DNA for the CDR3: TGTGCCAGCAGTGAAGCGTTGGGGACAGGTTATAGCAATCAGCCCCAGCATTTT.

The chain employs TRBV5-1 and TRBJ2-7, with a weak D call TRBD1 (5 bases). The germline gives CDR1 SGHRS, CDR2 YFSETQ. This CDR3 has 12 residues. The V gene lost 7 bases and the J gene lost 0 bases, with 8 bases spanning the gap. CDR3: CASGHTSYEQYF. CDR3 in DNA: TGCGCCAGCGGACATACCTCCTACGAGCAGTACTTC.

The CDR3 here is CASSLSGGYTF. The CDR3 DNA is TGTGCCAGCAGCTTGTCCGGGGGCTACACCTTC. The rearrangement uses TRBV5-4 and TRBJ1-2; D unclear. Trimming pared 1 base from V and 8 bases from J, leaving 6 bases between. From germline, CDR1 is SGHNT and CDR2 YYREEE (reference sequence). CDR3 length: 11 amino acids.

The chain employs TRBV7-6 and TRBJ1-5, with TRBD1 matching over 10 bases. The CDR3 totals 16 residues. Germline values: CDR1 SGHVS, CDR2 FNYEAQ. V lost 5 bases, J lost 6 bases, and 10 bases stayed unmatched. The CDR3 loop reads CASSPGTGAGTQPQHF. CDR3 DNA sequence: TGTGCCAGCAGCCCAGGGACAGGGGCGGGGACTCAGCCCCAGCATTTT.

The chain has TRBV2 and TRBJ1-2, with 8 bases aligning to TRBD1. The ends lost 3 bases at V and 14 bases at J; junction bases unmatched: 5. This CDR3 is built from 11 residues. Germline CDR1 SNHLY, CDR2 FYNNEI. The CDR3 region has the DNA TGTGCCAGCAGTGATCGCAGGGGGCAAACCTTC. Protein: CASSDRRGQTF.

The CDR3 nucleotides read TGTGCCAGCAGCTTGGTGGCGACTAGCGGCTCGAGAGGATCCGAGCAGTACTTC. This codes for CASSLVATSGSRGSEQYF. V and J are TRBV5-5 and TRBJ2-7; 9 positions match TRBD2. Germline lookup yields CDR1 SGHKS and CDR2 YYEKEE (reference sequence). After removal of 0 bases from V and 6 bases from J, the junction contained 16 bases not matched to a gene. The CDR3 is 18 residues long.

The V gene is TRBV28, the J gene TRBJ2-5; D unclear. The DNA end is more similar to TRBJ2-7, so the J call may be wrong. The CDR3 covers 11 residues. CDR1 is MDHEN and CDR2 is SYDVKM in the germline V gene. The DNA for the CDR3 is TGTGCCAGCAGTTACCTCTACGAGCAGTACTTC. Encoded protein: CASSYLYEQYF.

V gene TRBV7-2 combines with J gene TRBJ2-1; D call uncertain. CDR1 is SGHTA, CDR2 FQGNSA, per germline. This CDR3 is built from 14 residues. The germline V and J ends were trimmed by 7 bases and 1 base, with 11 bases remaining between them. CDR3 bases: TGTGCCAGCACCGACCTGGGGTCCTACAATGAGCAGTTCTTC. It encodes CASTDLGSYNEQFF.

This clone has a handful of counts. The V and J genes are TRBV6-4 and TRBJ2-7; unclear D gene. V shed 2 bases and J shed 2 bases, with 13 bases lying between them. CDR3 length: 15 residues. Germline V gene lookup returns CDR1 MRHNA and CDR2 SNTAGT. The CDR3 DNA reads as TGTGCCAGCAGTGACGGGGTCGGCGGACCCTACGAGCAGTACTTC. This codes for CASSDGVGGPYEQYF.

This clone was observed once. The gene calls are TRBV29-1 and TRBJ1-1, with D possibly being TRBD1 (5 bases). V was trimmed by 5 bases and J by 4 bases, leaving 14 bases between them. Looked up from germline, CDR1 is SQVTM and CDR2 is ANQGSEA. The length of the CDR3 is 13 residues. Here the CDR3 reads CSVTGTAFTEAFF. In nucleotides, the CDR3 is TGCAGCGTTACCGGGACGGCCTTCACTGAAGCTTTCTTT. Looking up the rest from reference TRBV29-1 and TRBJ1-1 gives the full variable domain: SAVISQKPSRDICQRGTSLTIQCQVDSQVTMMFWYRQQPGQSLTLIATANQGSEATYESGFVIDKFPISRPNLTFSTLTVSNMSPEDSSIYLCSVTGTAFTEAFFGQGTRLTVV.

The chain joins TRBV7-9 to TRBJ2-7; 8 nucleotides agree with TRBD1. V shed 7 bases, J shed 8 bases, and the junction held 16 bases outside the gene matches. CDR3 length: 15 amino acids. Germline V lookup: CDR1 SEHNR, CDR2 FQNEAQ (reference sequence). This chain's CDR3 is CASNPGDRLHAQQYF. The CDR3 DNA reads as TGTGCCAGCAACCCTGGGGACAGGCTTCACGCGCAGCAGTACTTC.

This clone was picked up a small number of times. This sequence joins TRBV6-1 and TRBJ1-5; D is undetermined. CDR3 length: 11 amino acids. Trimming took off 8 bases at V and 1 base at J, with 3 bases between the two ends. CDR1 MNHNS and CDR2 SASEGT come from the germline V gene. The CDR3 DNA sequence: TGTGCCAGCGGCAGCAATCAGCCCCAGCATTTT. This encodes CASGSNQPQHF.

This clone was found once. The genes are TRBV19 and TRBJ1-2; possible D gene TRBD1, 5 bases. The CDR3 extends over 15 amino acids. CDR1 and CDR2 (germline): LNHDA, SQIVND (reference sequence). V was pared by 1 base and J by 2 bases, with 11 bases between. CDR3 protein: CASSIAARENYGYTF. CDR3 DNA: TGTGCCAGTAGTATAGCCGCCAGGGAAAACTATGGCTACACCTTC.

The chain employs TRBV7-3 and TRBJ2-6; possibly TRBD2 for D (6 bases). CDR1 is SGHTA, CDR2 FQGTGA, per germline. This CDR3 has 17 residues. V lost 1 base and J lost 1, with 11 bases in between. The CDR3 sequence is CASSLSTSRSGANVLTF. The CDR3 nucleotides are TGTGCCAGCAGCTTAAGCACTAGCAGATCTGGGGCCAACGTCCTGACTTTC.

The V and J genes are TRBV7-6 and TRBJ2-1; D may be TRBD1 (5 bases). This CDR3 region has 15 residues. CDR1 SGHVS and CDR2 FNYEAQ come from the germline V gene. With 1 base removed from V and 6 bases from J, the gap between germline ends came to 13 bases. CDR3 sequence reads: CASSLVRAESNEQFF. The DNA for the CDR3 is TGTGCCAGCAGCTTAGTCAGGGCCGAGAGCAATGAGCAGTTCTTC. The full variable domain, with the rest looked up from reference TRBV7-6 and TRBJ2-1, is GAGVSQSPRYKVTKRGQDVALRCDPISGHVSLYWYRQALGQGPEFLTYFNYEAQQDKSGLPNDRFSAERPEGSISTLTIQRTEQRDSAMYRCASSLVRAESNEQFFGPGTRLTVL.

The chain carries TRBV7-2 and TRBJ1-2; D not certain. CDR1 and CDR2 from the germline V gene are SGHTA and FQGNSA. The CDR3 has 15 amino acids. V dropped 1 base and J dropped 3 bases, with 12 bases sitting between them. The CDR3 DNA sequence: TGTGCCAGCAGCTTAGAGGGCCAGGCCTACTATGGCTACACCTTC. It specifies CASSLEGQAYYGYTF.

The rearrangement uses TRBV4-2 and TRBJ1-5; no firm D call. This CDR3 contains 17 residues. Germline CDR1 and CDR2: LGHNA and YNFKEQ. V was cut by 0 bases and J by 3 bases, with 15 bases left in between. The CDR3 loop reads CASSQDLIPTANQPQHF. The CDR3 DNA reads as TGTGCCAGCAGCCAAGATCTCATCCCCACTGCCAATCAGCCCCAGCATTTT.

The chain couples TRBV11-3 to TRBJ2-2; possible D gene TRBD1, 6 bases. Trimming took 2 bases from V and 3 from J, leaving 10 bases between them. The CDR3 is made up of 15 amino acids. Germline V gene sequence: CDR1 SGHNT, CDR2 YENEEA. The CDR3 DNA is TGTGCCAGCAGCTTAAGGGACACCCACACCGGGGAGCTGTTTTTT. It translates to CASSLRDTHTGELFF. The full variable domain, its missing parts supplied by reference TRBV11-3 and TRBJ2-2, is EAGVVQSPRYKIIEKKQPVAFWCNPISGHNTLYWYLQNLGQGPELLIRYENEEAVDDSQLPKDRFSAERLKGVDSTLKIQPAELGDSAVYLCASSLRDTHTGELFFGEGSRLTVL.

This clone was counted a few times. This chain uses TRBV4-3 with TRBJ2-3; 10 bases match TRBD2. In germline, CDR1 is LGHNA, CDR2 YSLEER. CDR3 length: 15 residues. V lost 2 bases to trimming and J lost 3 bases; unmatched junction nucleotides: 2. The CDR3 region is CASSQFSGGTDTQYF. In DNA, the CDR3 is TGCGCCAGCAGCCAATTTAGCGGGGGGACAGATACGCAGTATTTT.

The chain links TRBV14 to TRBJ2-7; D may be TRBD1 or TRBD2 (5 bases each). The V end lost 6 bases, the J end lost 4 bases, and 22 bases lay between the germline ends. Germline lookup yields CDR1 SGHDN and CDR2 FVKESK. CDR3 length: 16 amino acids. The DNA for the CDR3 is TGTGCCAGCAGTCCTGCGTTCGGGGCATCGGCGTACGAGCAGTACTTC. Its translation is CASSPAFGASAYEQYF. Full variable domain (rest looked up from reference TRBV14 and TRBJ2-7): EAGVTQFPSHSVIEKGQTVTLRCDPISGHDNLYWYRRVMGKEIKFLLHFVKESKQDESGMPNNRFLAERTGGTYSTLKVQPAELEDSGVYFCASSPAFGASAYEQYFGPGTRLTVT.

The rearrangement links TRBV30 to TRBJ2-2; the match to TRBD1 covers 9 bases. CDR1 and CDR2 (germline): GTSNPN, SVGIG (reference sequence). Trimming at V came to 5 bases and at J to 1 base, leaving 2 bases not matched to a gene. The CDR3 is 14 amino acids. The DNA of the CDR3 is TGTGCCTGGGGGACAGGGTGGAACACCGGGGAGCTGTTTTTT. Its protein product is CAWGTGWNTGELFF.

This clone appeared a few times. The chain combines TRBV6-5 with TRBJ1-6, with D uncertain. Trimming left V 6 bases short and J 7 bases short, with 13 bases between. CDR1 is MNHEY and CDR2 is SVGAGI in the germline V gene. This CDR3 has 14 residues. DNA of the CDR3: TGTGCCAGCAGGGCAAGTAGCCCAAATTCACCCCTCCACTTT. It encodes CASRASSPNSPLHF.

The rearrangement joins TRBV11-2 to TRBJ1-1; perhaps TRBD1 as D (6 bases). Trimming removed 1 base at V and 0 bases at J, with 12 bases between. In germline, CDR1 is SGHAT, CDR2 FQNNGV. The CDR3 has 16 residues. For the CDR3, the DNA is TGTGCCAGCAGCTTAGTATGGGGGCAGCTGAACACTGAAGCTTTCTTT. Its protein is CASSLVWGQLNTEAFF. Combining the CDR3 with reference TRBV11-2 and TRBJ1-1 gives the whole variable domain EAGVAQSPRYKIIEKRQSVAFWCNPISGHATLYWYQQILGQGPKLLIQFQNNGVVDDSQLPKDRFSAERLKGVDSTLKIQPAKLEDSAVYLCASSLVWGQLNTEAFFGQGTRLTVV.

The chain couples TRBV7-9 to TRBJ2-2; TRBD2 matches at 8 bases. The V segment lost 5 bases and the J segment 2 bases; nucleotides outside the gene matches: 4. The CDR3 consists of 15 residues. CDR1 is SEHNR and CDR2 is FQNEAQ in the germline V gene (reference sequence). For the CDR3, the DNA is TGTGCCAGCAGCCCGCGGGGGGCAAACACCGGGGAGCTGTTTTTT. This translates into CASSPRGANTGELFF.

This clone has a handful of counts. The gene calls are TRBV29-1 and TRBJ1-1; D is unresolved. Germline V gene sequence: CDR1 SQVTM, CDR2 ANQGSEA. V was shortened by 6 bases and J by 7 bases, with 15 bases between the two germline ends. The CDR3 totals 12 residues. The CDR3 DNA reads TGCAGCGTGAGGGTATTTAATGGTGAAGCTTTCTTT. Its protein product is CSVRVFNGEAFF.